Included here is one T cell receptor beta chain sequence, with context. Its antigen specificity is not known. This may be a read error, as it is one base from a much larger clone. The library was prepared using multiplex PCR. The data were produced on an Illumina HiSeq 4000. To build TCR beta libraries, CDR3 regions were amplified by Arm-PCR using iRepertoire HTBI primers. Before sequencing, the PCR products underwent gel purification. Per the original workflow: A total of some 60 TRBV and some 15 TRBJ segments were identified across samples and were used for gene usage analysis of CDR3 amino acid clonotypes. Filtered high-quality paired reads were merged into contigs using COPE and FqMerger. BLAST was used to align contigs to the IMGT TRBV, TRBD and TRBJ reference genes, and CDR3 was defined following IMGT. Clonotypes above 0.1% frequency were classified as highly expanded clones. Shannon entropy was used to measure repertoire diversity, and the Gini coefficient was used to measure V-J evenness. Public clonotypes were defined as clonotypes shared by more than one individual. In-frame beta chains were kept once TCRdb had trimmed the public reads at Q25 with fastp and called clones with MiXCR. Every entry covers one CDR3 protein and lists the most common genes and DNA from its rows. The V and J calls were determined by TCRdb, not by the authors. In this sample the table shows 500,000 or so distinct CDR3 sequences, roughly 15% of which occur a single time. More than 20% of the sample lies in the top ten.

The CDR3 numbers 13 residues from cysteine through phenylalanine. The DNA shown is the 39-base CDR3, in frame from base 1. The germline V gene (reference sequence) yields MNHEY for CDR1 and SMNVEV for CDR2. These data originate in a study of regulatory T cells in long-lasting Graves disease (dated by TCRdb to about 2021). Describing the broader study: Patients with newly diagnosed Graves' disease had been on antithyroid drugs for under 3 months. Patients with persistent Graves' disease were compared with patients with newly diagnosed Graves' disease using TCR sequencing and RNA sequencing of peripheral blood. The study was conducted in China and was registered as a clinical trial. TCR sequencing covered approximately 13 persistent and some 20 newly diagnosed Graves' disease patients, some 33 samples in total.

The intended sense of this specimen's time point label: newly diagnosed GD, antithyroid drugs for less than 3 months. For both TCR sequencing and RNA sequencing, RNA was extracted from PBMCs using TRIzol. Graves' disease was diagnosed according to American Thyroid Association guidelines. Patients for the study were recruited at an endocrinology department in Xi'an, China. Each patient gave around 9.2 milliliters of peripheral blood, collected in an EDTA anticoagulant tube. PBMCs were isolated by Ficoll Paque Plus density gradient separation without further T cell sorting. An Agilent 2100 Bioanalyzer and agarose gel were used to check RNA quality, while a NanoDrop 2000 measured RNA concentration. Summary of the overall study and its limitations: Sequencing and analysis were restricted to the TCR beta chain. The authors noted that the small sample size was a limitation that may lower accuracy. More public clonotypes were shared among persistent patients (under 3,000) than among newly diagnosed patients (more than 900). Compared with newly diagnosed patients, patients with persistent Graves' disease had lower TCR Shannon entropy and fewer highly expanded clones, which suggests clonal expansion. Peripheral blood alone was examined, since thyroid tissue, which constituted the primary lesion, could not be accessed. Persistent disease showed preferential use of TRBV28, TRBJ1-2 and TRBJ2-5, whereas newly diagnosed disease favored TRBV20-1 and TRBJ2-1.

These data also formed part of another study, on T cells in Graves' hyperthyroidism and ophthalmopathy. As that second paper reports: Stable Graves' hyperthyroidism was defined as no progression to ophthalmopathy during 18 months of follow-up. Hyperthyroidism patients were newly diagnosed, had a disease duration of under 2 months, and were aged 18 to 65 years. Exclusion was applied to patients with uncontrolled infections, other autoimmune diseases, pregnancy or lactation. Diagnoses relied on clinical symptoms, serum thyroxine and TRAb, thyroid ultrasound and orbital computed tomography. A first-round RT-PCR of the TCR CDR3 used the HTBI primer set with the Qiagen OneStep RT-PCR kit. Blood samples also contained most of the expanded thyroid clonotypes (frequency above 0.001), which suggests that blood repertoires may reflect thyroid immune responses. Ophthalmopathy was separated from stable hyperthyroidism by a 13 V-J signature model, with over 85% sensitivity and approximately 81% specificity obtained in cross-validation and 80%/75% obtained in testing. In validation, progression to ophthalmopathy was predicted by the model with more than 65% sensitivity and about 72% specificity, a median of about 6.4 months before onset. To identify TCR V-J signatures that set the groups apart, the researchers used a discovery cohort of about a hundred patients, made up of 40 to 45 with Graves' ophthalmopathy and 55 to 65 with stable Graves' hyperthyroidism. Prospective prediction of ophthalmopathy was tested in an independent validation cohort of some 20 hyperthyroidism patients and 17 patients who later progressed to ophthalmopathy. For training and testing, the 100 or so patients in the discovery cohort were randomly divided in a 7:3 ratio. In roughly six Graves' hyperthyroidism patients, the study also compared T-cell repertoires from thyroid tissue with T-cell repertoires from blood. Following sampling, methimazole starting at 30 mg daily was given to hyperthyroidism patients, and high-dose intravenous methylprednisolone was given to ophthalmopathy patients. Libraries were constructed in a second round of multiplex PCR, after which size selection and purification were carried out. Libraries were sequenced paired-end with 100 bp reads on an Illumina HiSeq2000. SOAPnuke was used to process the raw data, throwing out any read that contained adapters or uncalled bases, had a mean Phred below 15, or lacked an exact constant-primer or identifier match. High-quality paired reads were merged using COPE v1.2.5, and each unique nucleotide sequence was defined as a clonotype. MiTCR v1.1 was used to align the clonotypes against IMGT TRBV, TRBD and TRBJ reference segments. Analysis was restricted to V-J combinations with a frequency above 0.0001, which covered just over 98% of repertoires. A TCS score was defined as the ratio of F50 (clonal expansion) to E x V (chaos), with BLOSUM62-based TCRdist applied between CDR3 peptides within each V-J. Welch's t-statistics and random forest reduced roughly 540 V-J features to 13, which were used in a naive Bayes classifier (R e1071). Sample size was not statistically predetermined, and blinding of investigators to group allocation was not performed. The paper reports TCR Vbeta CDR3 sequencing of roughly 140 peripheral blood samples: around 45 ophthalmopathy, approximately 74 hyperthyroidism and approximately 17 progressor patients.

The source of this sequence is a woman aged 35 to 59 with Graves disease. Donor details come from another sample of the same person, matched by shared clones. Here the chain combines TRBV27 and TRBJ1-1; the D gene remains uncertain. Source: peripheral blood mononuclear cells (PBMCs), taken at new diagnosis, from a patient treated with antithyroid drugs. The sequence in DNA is TGTCCCAGACCCGGTTGGTTGAACACTGAAGCTTTCTTT. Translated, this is CPRPGWLNTEAFF.